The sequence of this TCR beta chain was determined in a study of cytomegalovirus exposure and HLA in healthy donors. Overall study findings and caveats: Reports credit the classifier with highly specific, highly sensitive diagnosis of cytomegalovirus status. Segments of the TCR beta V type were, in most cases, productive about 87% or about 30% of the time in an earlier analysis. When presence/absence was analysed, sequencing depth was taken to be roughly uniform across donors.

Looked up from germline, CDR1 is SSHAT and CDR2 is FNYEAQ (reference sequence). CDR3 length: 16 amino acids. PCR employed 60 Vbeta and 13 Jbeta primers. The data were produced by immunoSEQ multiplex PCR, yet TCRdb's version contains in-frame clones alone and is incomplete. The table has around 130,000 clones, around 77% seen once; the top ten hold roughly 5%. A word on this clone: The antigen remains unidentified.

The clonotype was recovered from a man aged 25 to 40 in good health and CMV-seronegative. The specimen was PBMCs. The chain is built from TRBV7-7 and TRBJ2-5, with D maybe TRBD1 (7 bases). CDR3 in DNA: TGTGCTAGCGGCTCATCCGGGACAGCCTTCCAAGAGACCCAGTACTTC. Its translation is CASGSSGTAFQETQYF.